One and the same sample provided the 18 T cell receptor beta chains below, sequenced in a study of low-dose radiotherapy and immunotherapy resistance in tumors. Specified time point: after trial treatment. Documented treatment: LDRT plus nivolumab, ipilimumab, low-dose cyclophosphamide and aspirin (RACIN trial). Alpha and beta chains were covered, as first-strand cDNA relied on TRAV- and TRBV-specific primers. Using a constant-region primer together with a V-primer adapter, TCRs were subjected to roughly 18 PCR cycles of amplification. In TCRdb, the reads were re-called with MiXCR into one record per CDR3 protein. This sample carries 80,000 or so distinct CDR3 sequences, around 17% of them seen once, and the ten largest clones take approximately 1.5%. Here the sequenced sample was PBMCs, taken after low-dose radiotherapy plus immunotherapy. The origin of the receptors is a male donor with prostate cancer.

Concerning this clonotype: This may stem from a read error, because a much larger clone lies one nucleotide away. The CDR3 region is CAIISTSGTYNEQFF. CDR3 DNA sequence: TGTGCCATCATCTCCACCAGCGGGACCTACAATGAGCAGTTCTTC. The chain is built from TRBV28 and TRBJ2-1; 7 nucleotides match TRBD2. The V gene end was trimmed by 10 bases and the J gene end by 2 bases; junction bases not matched to a gene: 11. The CDR3 runs 15 residues. From germline, CDR1 is MDHEN and CDR2 SYDVKM.

Points on this clonotype: A read error likely explains this, since a far larger clone differs by one base. This CDR3 is missing its conserved last phenylalanine or tryptophan, likely due to a read error. The chain couples TRBV6-1 to TRBJ2-1; D not certain. CDR1 is MNHNS, CDR2 SASEGT, per germline. The CDR3 contains 13 residues. V dropped 6 bases and J dropped 9 bases, with 15 bases sitting between them. The CDR3 nucleotides are TGTGCCAGCAGGAACGTGTTGTCGGTTGAGCAGTTCCTC. Its protein product is CASRNVLSVEQFL.

This clonotype was seen ten or more times. The rearrangement joins TRBV28 to TRBJ2-1, with D hard to call. V lost 1 base to trimming and J lost 7 bases, with 5 bases between them. Germline V gives CDR1 MDHEN, CDR2 SYDVKM. The CDR3 loop spans 12 amino acids. The CDR3 nucleotides are TGTGCCAGCAGTTTATCGACGAATGAGCAGTTCTTC. This gives the protein CASSLSTNEQFF.

The rearrangement joins TRBV27 to TRBJ1-2, with 7 bases identical to TRBD1. CDR1 and CDR2 from the germline V gene are MNHEY and SMNVEV (reference sequence). The V gene end was trimmed by 6 bases and the J gene end by 4 bases; junction bases not matched to a gene: 5. There are 13 residues in the CDR3. The CDR3 DNA is TGTGCCAGCAGCGAGGGACAGCTCTATGGCTACACCTTC. The encoded protein is CASSEGQLYGYTF.

In this sample, this clonotype turned up many times. CDR3 DNA sequence: TGTGCCAGCCAGCCGGCCACAGATACGCAGTATTTT. Its protein is CASQPATDTQYF. The chain employs TRBV2 and TRBJ2-3; D is undetermined. The CDR3 is made up of 12 amino acids. The ends were cut back, 8 bases at V and 2 bases at J, with 8 bases in the middle. Germline CDR1 and CDR2: SNHLY and FYNNEI.

This clonotype was detected many times. V is TRBV27 and J is TRBJ2-7; either TRBD1 or TRBD2 may supply D (5 bases each). From germline, CDR1 is MNHEY and CDR2 SMNVEV (reference sequence). The CDR3 loop spans 16 amino acids. V was trimmed by 2 bases and J by 2 bases, leaving 16 bases between them. The CDR3 sequence is CASSLRPGTDTYEQYF. The CDR3 DNA reads TGTGCCAGCAGTTTACGCCCCGGGACGGATACCTACGAGCAGTACTTC.

This clonotype has only a few counts. This chain uses TRBV11-2 with TRBJ2-5, with D uncertain. The CDR3 consists of 13 residues. Deletions cut 9 bases from V and 5 bases from J, with 16 bases between. CDR1 is SGHAT and CDR2 is FQNNGV in the germline V gene. CDR3 nucleotides: TGTGCCAGTCGAGTAGGCAGTCACGAGACCCAGTACTTC. This codes for CASRVGSHETQYF.

This clonotype has ten or more counts. J is TRBJ2-2 and V is TRBV19; D is possibly TRBD1 or TRBD2 (5 bases each). The CDR3 runs to 12 residues. Germline CDR1 and CDR2: LNHDA and SQIVND (reference sequence). Trimming removed 3 bases from V and 13 bases from J, with 12 bases in between. CDR3 loop: CASSMETGTLFF. CDR3 in DNA: TGTGCCAGTAGTATGGAGACGGGGACGCTGTTTTTT. Together with reference TRBV19 and TRBJ2-2, the CDR3 gives the full variable domain: DGGITQSPKYLFRKEGQNVTLSCEQNLNHDAMYWYRQDPGQGLRLIYYSQIVNDFQKGDIAEGYSVSREKKESFPLTVTSAQKNPTAFYLCASSMETGTLFFGEGSRLTVL.

In its sample, this clonotype was seen many times. V and J are TRBV28 and TRBJ1-4; D might be TRBD1 (5 bases). V lost 5 bases and J 8 bases, leaving 18 bases between the germline ends. The CDR3 loop spans 15 amino acids. Germline V lookup: CDR1 MDHEN, CDR2 SYDVKM. The CDR3 nucleotides read TGTGCCAGCAGTAGCGGCGCGGGGGGAGGGGAAAAACTGTTTTTT. As protein: CASSSGAGGGEKLFF.

V is TRBV6-5 and J is TRBJ1-5; no clear D. The length of the CDR3 is 15 residues. The germline V gene has CDR1 MNHEY and CDR2 SVGAGI. Trimming took 4 bases from V and 5 from J, leaving 15 bases between them. The CDR3: CASSSGSLGHQPQHF. CDR3 in DNA: TGTGCCAGCAGTTCGGGTTCATTGGGCCATCAGCCCCAGCATTTT.

This clonotype was seen repeatedly, ten times or more. The chain links TRBV5-4 to TRBJ1-6; no definite D call. Germline V gene lookup returns CDR1 SGHNT and CDR2 YYREEE (reference sequence). Trimming took 0 bases from V and 7 from J, leaving 8 bases between them. This CDR3 has 14 residues. The CDR3 protein is CASSLDIGNSPLHF. The CDR3 DNA follows: TGTGCCAGCAGCTTGGACATAGGGAATTCACCCCTCCACTTT.

The sample holds one count of this clonotype. The chain employs TRBV13 and TRBJ2-6, with D perhaps TRBD1 (6 bases). This CDR3 is built from 19 residues. V was shortened by 6 bases and J by 1 base, with 22 bases between the two germline ends. The germline V gene has CDR1 PRHDT and CDR2 FYEKMQ (reference sequence). The CDR3 protein is CASSNNRASRGSGANVLTF. The CDR3 region has the DNA TGTGCCAGCAGTAATAACAGGGCTTCACGGGGTTCTGGGGCCAACGTCCTGACTTTC.

This clonotype appeared many times. The V gene is TRBV29-1, the J gene TRBJ2-1; no definite D call. CDR3 length: 12 amino acids. Germline V gene sequence: CDR1 SQVTM, CDR2 ANQGSEA. V lost 7 bases, J lost 9 bases, and 16 bases lay in between. CDR3 residues: CSGGFSTAEQFF. The CDR3 nucleotides read TGCAGCGGAGGTTTCTCGACGGCTGAGCAGTTCTTC.

The table lists this clonotype with many counts. The rearrangement uses TRBV19 and TRBJ2-1; D assignment may be TRBD1 or TRBD2 (6 bases each). Germline values: CDR1 LNHDA, CDR2 SQIVND (reference sequence). The CDR3 runs to 13 residues. Trimming took off 0 bases at V and 10 bases at J, with 10 bases between the two ends. CDR3 DNA sequence: TGTGCCAGTAGTATAGAGTGGGGGGCCGAGCAGTTCTTC. Amino acids: CASSIEWGAEQFF.

This clonotype was counted many times. This chain uses TRBV12-5 with TRBJ2-1; no reliable D call. There are 14 residues in the CDR3. Germline CDR1 LGHNT, CDR2 FRNRAP. Trimming removed 2 bases from V and 6 bases from J, with 11 bases in between. The CDR3 DNA reads as TGTGCTAGTGGTTTGAATCCGGTACTCAATGAGCAGTTCTTC. Translated: CASGLNPVLNEQFF.

CDR3 in DNA: TGTGCCAGCAGTTTATGGGCGACTAGCGGCCAAGAGACCCAGTACTTC. Encoded protein: CASSLWATSGQETQYF. The chain couples TRBV28 to TRBJ2-5; TRBD2 agrees at 9 bases. The CDR3 contains 16 residues. Germline lookup yields CDR1 MDHEN and CDR2 SYDVKM. Trimming removed 0 bases from V and 1 base from J; junction bases left unmatched: 3.

This clonotype has ten or more counts. This sequence joins TRBV30 and TRBJ1-4; weak D call: TRBD1 (6 bases). The CDR3 consists of 14 residues. Per germline, CDR1 GTSNPN and CDR2 SVGIG (reference sequence). Trimming took off 0 bases at V and 7 bases at J, with 12 bases between the two ends. The CDR3 region is CAWSVPGGGEKLFF. The CDR3 DNA follows: TGTGCCTGGAGTGTACCGGGGGGCGGTGAAAAACTGTTTTTT.

In its sample, this clonotype was seen many times. The chain carries TRBV28 and TRBJ1-1; the match to TRBD1 covers 7 bases. Germline CDR1 reads MDHEN; CDR2 reads SYDVKM. The ends lost 4 bases at V and 1 base at J; junction bases unmatched: 9. This CDR3 has 16 residues. CDR3 sequence reads: CASSSPPGQTNTEAFF. The CDR3 DNA reads TGTGCCAGCAGTTCCCCCCCGGGACAGACGAACACTGAAGCTTTCTTT.